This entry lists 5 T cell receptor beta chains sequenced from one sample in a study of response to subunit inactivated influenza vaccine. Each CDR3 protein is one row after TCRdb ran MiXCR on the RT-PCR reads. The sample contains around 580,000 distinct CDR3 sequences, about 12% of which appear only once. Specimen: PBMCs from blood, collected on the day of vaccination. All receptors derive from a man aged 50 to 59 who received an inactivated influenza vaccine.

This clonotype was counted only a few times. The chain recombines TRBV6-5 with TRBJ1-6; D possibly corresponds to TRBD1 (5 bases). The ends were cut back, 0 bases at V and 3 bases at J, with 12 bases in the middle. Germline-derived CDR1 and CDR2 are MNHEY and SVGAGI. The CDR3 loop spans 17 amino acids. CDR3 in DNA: TGTGCCAGCAGTTACTCGATGGGACGGATCTATAATTCACCCCTCCACTTT. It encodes CASSYSMGRIYNSPLHF.

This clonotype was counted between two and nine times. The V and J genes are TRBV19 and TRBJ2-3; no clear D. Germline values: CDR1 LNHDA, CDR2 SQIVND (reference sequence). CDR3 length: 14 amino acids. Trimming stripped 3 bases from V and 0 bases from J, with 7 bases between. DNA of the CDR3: TGTGCCAGTAGTATTGTGGCTAGCACAGATACGCAGTATTTT. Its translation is CASSIVASTDTQYF.

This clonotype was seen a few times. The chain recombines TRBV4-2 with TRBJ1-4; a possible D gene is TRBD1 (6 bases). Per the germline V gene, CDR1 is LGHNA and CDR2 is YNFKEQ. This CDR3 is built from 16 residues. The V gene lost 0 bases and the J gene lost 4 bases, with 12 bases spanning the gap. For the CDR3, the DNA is TGTGCCAGCAGCCAAGAAGACAGGCAACTTAATGAAAAACTGTTTTTT. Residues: CASSQEDRQLNEKLFF.

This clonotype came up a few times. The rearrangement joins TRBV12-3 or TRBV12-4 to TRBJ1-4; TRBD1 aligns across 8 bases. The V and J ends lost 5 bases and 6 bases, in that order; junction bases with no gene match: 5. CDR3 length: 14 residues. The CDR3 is CASSLQGADEKLFF. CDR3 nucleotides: TGTGCCAGCAGTCTCCAGGGGGCAGATGAAAAACTGTTTTTT.

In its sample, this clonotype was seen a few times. As DNA, the CDR3 is TGCGCCAGCAGCGCCTCAGGGCACTCTGGAAACACCATATATTTT. Its protein product is CASSASGHSGNTIYF. The chain is built from TRBV5-1 and TRBJ1-3, with D possibly being TRBD1 (5 bases). This CDR3 contains 15 residues. Trimming took 4 bases from V and 0 from J, leaving 11 bases between them. Germline V gene sequence: CDR1 SGHRS, CDR2 YFSETQ.